The TCR beta chain described here comes from a study of cytomegalovirus exposure and HLA in healthy donors (dated by TCRdb to the late 2010s). Regarding the complete study: An earlier analysis of under 600 of the donors reported 250 to 300 Gb of sequence data and roughly 100 million unique TCR beta sequences from 150 million to 200 million T cells. About 300 gigabases of sequencing data and approximately 80 million unique TCR sequences were included in an early release covering several hundred HLA-typed donors. Among the approximately 400 genotyped donors, approximately 82% belonged to the genetic ancestry cluster associated with self-reported Caucasian donors. The study aimed to test whether cataloging public T cell receptors could reveal signatures of past pathogen exposure. Using immunosequencing, the study profiled T cell repertoires from around 670 subjects and related those repertoires to cytomegalovirus serostatus. Besides the first cohort of hundreds of subjects, a separate validation cohort made up of roughly 130 different subjects was used. High-throughput TCR immunosequencing, statistical association of individual TCRs with disease status, and machine learning were combined to predict cytomegalovirus infection status. A later analysis re-analyzed previously published TCR beta repertoires from hundreds of donors and added high-resolution HLA genotyping to study TCR occurrence patterns. Rather than using new phenotypic data, the later analysis identified candidate immune exposures from TCR beta sequences and from how often those sequences occurred across donors. To decide whether each TCR beta V gene segment behaved as functional or pseudogenic, an earlier analysis of some 580 of the donors relied on high-throughput TCR beta sequencing. Alongside the repertoire data, information on donor age, sex, ethnicity and CMV serostatus was compiled. A later genetic analysis took genome-wide SNP genotypes for about three fifths of the roughly 670 donors and used that subset as a discovery cohort. Every discovery cohort repertoire had been produced on one sequencing platform. Class I and class II HLA loci were covered by the typing at four-digit resolution. Typing coverage differed by locus: A, B, C, DRB1 and DQB1 were typed in roughly 629-630 donors, DQA1 in about 560, DPA1 in 606, and DPB1 in around 440. Several DR-DQ haplotypes were handled as single units for association and clustering because linkage in the cohort was strong. On average, over 200,000 unique TCR beta nucleotide sequences were sequenced per donor among several hundred genotyped donors of the cohort, with roughly 18% of those sequences being non-productive.

V loses 1 base, J loses 1 base, and the germline ends lie 6 bases apart. The CDR3 spans 13 residues, from the cysteine through the phenylalanine. Just the 39-base CDR3 DNA is kept, in frame starting at base 1. Looking up the germline V gene yields CDR1 SGHRS and CDR2 YFSETQ. The cohort was made up of about 610 healthy bone marrow donors. At the time of sampling, every cohort member was nominally healthy, though immune exposures that went unrecorded were likely present. The donor was CMV seronegative and belonged to the group of 352 seronegative cohort members. A peripheral blood sample was provided by each donor, and peripheral blood mononuclear cells were used for TCR beta sequencing. Genomic DNA extraction from the blood cell samples was performed with the Qiagen DNeasy Blood Extraction Kit. General findings and caveats noted by the study authors: A total of roughly 160 TCR beta chains were listed by the study as associated with cytomegalovirus. Because some donors lacked HLA typing at each locus, the association tests relied only on the typed subset. In a later analysis, most CMV-associated TCR beta chains were found to appear HLA-restricted, with HLA associations seemingly driven largely by CMV exposure. In an earlier analysis of some 550 of the donors, most TCR beta V segments were observed in productive rearrangements about 87% or about 30% of the time, broadly matching IMGT annotations. In both the original and validation cohorts, the classifier was reported to diagnose cytomegalovirus status with high specificity and sensitivity. Sequencing depth was assumed to be roughly uniform across donors in the presence/absence analyses, though that assumption may not hold. A later genetic analysis reported fewer N-insertions in productive TCRs among donors in an Asian-associated ancestry cluster than the roughly 620-donor mean. In a later analysis, 16,951 TCR beta sequences were associated with specific HLA alleles at a false discovery rate of 0.05. Immune exposure information for the cohort was limited to CMV serostatus. The earlier analysis of fewer than 750 of the donors excluded fewer than 20 rarely observed V segments, including chromosome 9 orphons, because counts were too low. According to a later analysis, TCR association rates differed among HLA loci, with DRB1 alleles showing the most associated TCRs and HLA-C alleles showing the fewest. A cluster of highly shared sequence variants was judged likely to be a technical artifact of the sequencing pipeline. A further reported finding was that TCR beta sequences accurately predicted the HLA-A and HLA-B alleles for most subjects in the first cohort. An association between a missense DCLRE1C variant and V-gene and J-gene trimming of TCR beta chains was found in a later genetic analysis and replicated in an independent cohort. Strong co-occurrence of HLA alleles, especially DR and DQ, made assigning TCR associations to individual alleles difficult. Some IMGT-functional V segments, including TRBV6-2 and TRBV6-3, could not be distinguished by the 87-base-pair reads and were therefore excluded. In this cohort, only TCR beta chains were sequenced, and detectable features were limited by the absence of alpha or paired-chain data. In a later analysis, several top co-occurrence clusters were reported to appear linked to parvovirus B19, influenza, CMV and Epstein-Barr virus. Linkage disequilibrium might explain the correlated functional status among segregating V segments, but an unknown experimental factor could not be ruled out. Across donors, most TCR sequences were observed very rarely, whereas some public TCRs were present in many individuals. A few of the identified cytomegalovirus-associated TCR beta chains were confirmed in vitro to be specific for cytomegalovirus antigens. The authors suggested that the approach could potentially be generalized to other disease states and immunological phenotypes. A later analysis found that HLA-associated TCR beta chains were more clonally expanded and had lower generation probabilities than equally common non-associated chains.

Libraries were constructed by the immunoSEQ multiplex PCR assay. For the multiplex PCR, a mixture combining 60 forward primers for TCR Vbeta segments and 13 reverse primers for TCR Jbeta segments was used. A multiplex PCR assay on genomic DNA amplified the CDR3 region of rearranged TCR beta genes. On the Illumina HiSeq System, the amplified TCR beta libraries were sequenced as 87-base-pair reads. The study's processing was this. In a later analysis, tens of millions of unique TCR beta chains were counted across the roughly 700 repertoires, and about 10 million of these chains were shared by at least two donors. A nearest-neighbor algorithm error-corrected the raw reads and collapsed the reads into unique sequences, merging closely related sequences to remove PCR and sequencing errors. V, D and J gene segments were assigned by aligning CDR3 sequences to IMGT reference sequences. For a sequence to be retained, at least a six-nucleotide match to both a V gene segment and a J gene segment was required. A rearrangement was called productive if the CDR3 had no stop codons and remained in frame with V and J, and every other rearrangement was called non-productive. Following IMGT convention, CDR3 was defined as the stretch from the second conserved V-encoded cysteine to the conserved J-encoded phenylalanine. In an earlier analysis of roughly 580 of the donors, sequences lacking an unambiguous match to a single V gene segment were excluded. In an earlier analysis of about 590 of the donors, a V segment was called functional when productive rearrangements were above 56.7%, and segregating when the standard deviation between donors exceeded 5%. A statistical classification framework was developed to diagnose cytomegalovirus status using the catalog of TCR beta chain sequences. V and J gene assignment, in a later analysis, came from comparing TCR nucleotide sequences with IMGT/GENE-DB human TR gene sequences. The TCRdist pipeline was used in a later analysis to assign CDR3 sequences and most-parsimonious VDJ recombination scenarios. A later analysis defined each TCR beta chain by its CDR3 amino acid sequence plus V-gene family, and excluded reads lacking a unique V-gene family. In a later analysis, 450 to 600 highly shared, low-generation-probability nucleotide sequences were removed to address suspected cross-contamination and a sequencing artifact. A later analysis calculated a clonal expansion index for each public chain from normalized within-repertoire ranks of inferred template counts. Generation probabilities in a later analysis came from a VDJ recombination model fitted to out-of-frame rearrangements, and those results were checked against IGoR. In a later analysis, TCR-TCR, TCR-HLA and TCR-CMV co-occurrence was scored with hypergeometric tests, and a repertoire-size bias correction was applied to TCR pairs. A later analysis estimated false discovery rates by permuting HLA or CMV assignments 20 times. In a later analysis, co-occurring TCRs were grouped using DBSCAN, and TCRdist sequence similarity was added for clustering within HLA-allele-positive subsets. Co-occurrence clustering excluded repertoires with fewer than 30,000 or more than 120,000 public chains, plus five with anomalous nucleotide sharing. TCRdb took over this immuneACCESS table, retaining in-frame rearrangements with V and J assigned. Such tables are incomplete; in checked studies, under half of the missing clones stem from an unresolved V gene, and the remainder is unexplained. V and J calls and clone size are as listed in that table; D and trimming were resolved from the DNA. This sample is represented by some 220,000 clones; about 89% of them were singletons. Of the sample, around 1% is held by the ten largest clones.

Of note for this clone: The antigen this receptor binds is unknown. No quality values exist for individual bases; no much larger clone is one base distant.

Sequences were obtained from PBMCs. The V and J genes are TRBV5-1 and TRBJ2-7, with the D gene not confidently named. The sequence came from a woman between 18 and 29 years old in good health and CMV-seronegative. The CDR3 here reads CASSLTTSYEQYF. The sequenced DNA: TGCGCCAGCAGCTTGACAACATCCTACGAGCAGTACTTC.